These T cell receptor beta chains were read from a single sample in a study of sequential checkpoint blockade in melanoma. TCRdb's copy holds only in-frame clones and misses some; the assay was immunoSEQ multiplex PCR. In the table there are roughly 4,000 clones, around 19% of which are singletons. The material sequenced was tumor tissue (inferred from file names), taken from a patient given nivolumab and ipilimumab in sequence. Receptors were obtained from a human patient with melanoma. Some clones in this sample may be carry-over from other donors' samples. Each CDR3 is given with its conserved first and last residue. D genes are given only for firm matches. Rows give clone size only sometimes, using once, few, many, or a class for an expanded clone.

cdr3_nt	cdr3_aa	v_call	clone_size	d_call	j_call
TGTGCCAGTAGTGGCTCCGGGGTTGACTATGGCTACACCTTC	CASSGSGVDYGYTF	TRBV19	NA	NA	TRBJ1-2
TGTGCCAGCAGCCGTCGGCCTAGCACAGATACGCAGTATTTT	CASSRRPSTDTQYF	TRBV11-3	many	NA	TRBJ2-3
TGTGCCAGCAGTAAAGGGACTAGCCTCTCCACAGATACGCAGTATTTT	CASSKGTSLSTDTQYF	TRBV28	few	TRBD2	TRBJ2-3
TGTGCCAGCAGTGAAGCTGGCGGTGGAGTCAAGGAGACCCAGTACTTC	CASSEAGGGVKETQYF	TRBV6-1	medium-sized	NA	TRBJ2-5
TGTGCCAGCACCCTGCGGTGGGGGAGCTCCTACAATGAGCAGTTCTTC	CASTLRWGSSYNEQFF	TRBV12-5	few	NA	TRBJ2-1
TGTGCCAGTAGTATAGTTTCACAGGGGGTCTTGCGGCCCCAGCATTTT	CASSIVSQGVLRPQHF	TRBV19	NA	TRBD1	TRBJ1-5
TGTGCCAGCAGCTCTAGGGACGGGGCAGATACGCAGTATTTT	CASSSRDGADTQYF	TRBV11-3	few	NA	TRBJ2-3
TGTGCCATCAGTCCTGACAGGGGAACTGAAAAACTGTTTTTT	CAISPDRGTEKLFF	TRBV6-8	NA	TRBD1	TRBJ1-4
TGTGCCAGCTCCCGGTTACAGGGCGGGTTACCAAGAAACACCATATATTTT	CASSRLQGGLPRNTIYF	TRBV6-8	few	NA	TRBJ1-3
TGCAGCGTTGGAGCTCGGGTTAATGAAAAACTGTTTTTT	CSVGARVNEKLFF	TRBV29-1	few	NA	TRBJ1-4
TGTGCCAGCAGCTTATTTTGGGTGGCTGAAGTGAACACCGGGGAGCTGTTTTTT	CASSLFWVAEVNTGELFF	TRBV11-3	few	NA	TRBJ2-2
TGTGCCACCAGCACCGCTCGCGGGGGTGAGACCCAGTACTTC	CATSTARGGETQYF	TRBV15	NA	TRBD2	TRBJ2-5
TGTGCCAGCAGCTTAAGCAACAGGAGAACTGAAGCTTTCTTT	CASSLSNRRTEAFF	TRBV11-3	NA	NA	TRBJ1-1
TGCGCCAGCAGCTTGGCCGGGACAGGGGTGGTTGAGACCCAGTACTTC	CASSLAGTGVVETQYF	TRBV5-1	few	TRBD1	TRBJ2-5
TGTGCCAGCAGCCTCTGGACAGGGGGTACAGATACGCAGTATTTT	CASSLWTGGTDTQYF	TRBV11-3	medium-sized	TRBD1	TRBJ2-3
TGTGCCAGCAGCCGCGGAGGGGACAGGGACGAGACCCAGTACTTC	CASSRGGDRDETQYF	TRBV11-3	many	TRBD1	TRBJ2-5
TGTGCCAGCGGAACAGGGTGGACTGAAGCTTTCTTT	CASGTGWTEAFF	TRBV19	NA	NA	TRBJ1-1
TGTGCCAGCAGCCCTTACAGGGGGTCCTCTGGAAACACCATATATTTT	CASSPYRGSSGNTIYF	TRBV28	NA	TRBD1	TRBJ1-3
TGCGCCAGCAGCTCCTGGACGGGAAGGGGATCCTACGAGCAGTACTTC	CASSSWTGRGSYEQYF	TRBV4-1	NA	NA	TRBJ2-7
TGTGCCAGCAGCCCCGAGACTAGCACAGATACGCAGTATTTT	CASSPETSTDTQYF	TRBV11-3	many	NA	TRBJ2-3
TGCAGCGTTGATGGACAGGGGACTTCAGATACGCAGTATTTT	CSVDGQGTSDTQYF	TRBV29-1	NA	TRBD1	TRBJ2-3
TGTGCCAGCAGCTTATTCCCCGTCCGGGAGGACACTGAAGCTTTCTTT	CASSLFPVREDTEAFF	TRBV11-3	many	NA	TRBJ1-1
TGTGCCAGTACCCCGACAAGGGGGTGGACCTTAGGCCAGCCCCAGCATTTT	CASTPTRGWTLGQPQHF	TRBV19	NA	NA	TRBJ1-5
TGTGCCAGCTCAACGGGACAGCCGAGACTCAACTATGGCTACACCTTC	CASSTGQPRLNYGYTF	TRBV18	NA	TRBD1	TRBJ1-2
TGTGCCAGCGGGCCCCGGGGAGCTAATGAAAAACTGTTTTTT	CASGPRGANEKLFF	TRBV12-5	few	NA	TRBJ1-4
TGTGCTAGTGGTTTACAGGGGTGGACTGAAGCTTTCTTT	CASGLQGWTEAFF	TRBV12-5	NA	TRBD1	TRBJ1-1
TGTGCCAGTAGTATTGAAGCCTATAGCAATCAGCCCCAGCATTTT	CASSIEAYSNQPQHF	TRBV19	few	NA	TRBJ1-5
TGCGCCAGCAGCCTGAAGGGTCTTGGGGAAAAACTGTTTTTT	CASSLKGLGEKLFF	TRBV5-1	once	NA	TRBJ1-4
TGTGCCAGCAGTTACTCGAAGCTAGTCCGAGATACGCAGTATTTT	CASSYSKLVRDTQYF	TRBV6-8	few	NA	TRBJ2-3
TGTGCCAGCAGCCAAGGACCCCCATTAAACTATGGCTACACCTTC	CASSQGPPLNYGYTF	TRBV14	NA	NA	TRBJ1-2
TGTGCCAGCAGTTCCCGGGCCGGTGGGATGAACACTGAAGCTTTCTTT	CASSSRAGGMNTEAFF	TRBV28	few	NA	TRBJ1-1
TGTGCCAGCAGGGGGCGGGGGCCCGCAGATACGCAGTATTTT	CASRGRGPADTQYF	TRBV14	NA	NA	TRBJ2-3
TGTGCCAGTAGTCGAGGGAGCTCCTACGAGCAGTACTTC	CASSRGSSYEQYF	TRBV19	NA	NA	TRBJ2-7
TGTGCCAGCAGACCGCAGGGTCCCGGGGAGCTGTTTTTT	CASRPQGPGELFF	TRBV14	few	NA	TRBJ2-2
TGTGCCAGCAGTGAACGGGCTAGCGGGGGCCAAGAGACCCAGTACTTC	CASSERASGGQETQYF	TRBV9	many	TRBD2	TRBJ2-5
TGTGCCAGCAGTGGCTCCCTCTCCGATGAAAAACTGTTTTTT	CASSGSLSDEKLFF	TRBV6-8	few	NA	TRBJ1-4
TGCGCCAGCAGCGTGACAGAAGATAATTCACCCCTCCACTTT	CASSVTEDNSPLHF	TRBV5-1	NA	NA	TRBJ1-6
TGTGCCAGCAGTTACTCCCGGGACACCGCGAACACCGGGGAGCTGTTTTTT	CASSYSRDTANTGELFF	TRBV6-8	NA	NA	TRBJ2-2
TGTGCCAGCAGCTATCATTCCGGGACAGGGCAAGAGACCCAGTACTTC	CASSYHSGTGQETQYF	TRBV6-8	medium-sized	TRBD1	TRBJ2-5
TGTGCCAGCAGTAGAGAAGACAGGGGAGGCGGCTACACCTTC	CASSREDRGGGYTF	TRBV2	few	TRBD1	TRBJ1-2
TGTGCCACCTGGACCGGGACCCGACGTCACAATGAGCAGTTCTTC	CATWTGTRRHNEQFF	TRBV15	few	NA	TRBJ2-1
TGCGCCAGCAGCTTGGGGCTCGGCGCTGGTGGGGGTGAAAAACTGTTTTTT	CASSLGLGAGGGEKLFF	TRBV5-1	NA	NA	TRBJ1-4
TGTGCCAGCAGCCCCGGGGCCTCCGGGGATACGCAGTATTTT	CASSPGASGDTQYF	TRBV11-3	few	NA	TRBJ2-3
TGCGCCAGCAGCTTGTCACCCAGGGGAGGCACAGATACGCAGTATTTT	CASSLSPRGGTDTQYF	TRBV5-1	once	NA	TRBJ2-3
TGTGCCTGGAGTCGAGACAGCTATTCTGGAAACACCATATATTTT	CAWSRDSYSGNTIYF	TRBV30	NA	NA	TRBJ1-3
TGTGCTAGTGGTTTGGGATCCGGGGGTGAAGCTTTCTTT	CASGLGSGGEAFF	TRBV12-5	NA	NA	TRBJ1-1
TGTGCCAGCAGCGTAGCAGGGGACGAGCAGTACTTC	CASSVAGDEQYF	TRBV9	few	NA	TRBJ2-7
TGTGCCAGCAGAGACGGGACAGGGCGCGAAAAACTGTTTTTT	CASRDGTGREKLFF	TRBV6-8	NA	TRBD1	TRBJ1-4
TGTGCCAGCAGTTACGGGGGGGCCTACACTGAAGCTTTCTTT	CASSYGGAYTEAFF	TRBV6-8	NA	NA	TRBJ1-1
TGTGCCAGCAGCTTAATCCCGGGAACCTACGAGCAGTACTTC	CASSLIPGTYEQYF	TRBV11-3	many	NA	TRBJ2-7
TGCGCCAGCAGCCAAGTTCAAGGGAAGACCCAGTACTTC	CASSQVQGKTQYF	TRBV23-1	medium-sized	NA	TRBJ2-5
TGTGCCAGCAGCGTAGCTATTTGGGACTTCAACTACGAGCAGTACTTC	CASSVAIWDFNYEQYF	TRBV9	many	NA	TRBJ2-7
TGTGCCAGTAGCACAGGACAGGGGCCCTACGAGCAGTACTTC	CASSTGQGPYEQYF	TRBV19	once	TRBD1	TRBJ2-7
TGTGCCAGTAGGACTCGGGGAGGGCGTAATGAAAAACTGTTTTTT	CASRTRGGRNEKLFF	TRBV19	few	NA	TRBJ1-4